Below are 17 T cell receptor beta chains sequenced from a single sample in a study of T cells in Graves' hyperthyroidism and ophthalmopathy. Researchers took RNA transcripts and amplified the TCR beta CDR3 regions from them. HTBI primers were employed in a first-round RT-PCR of the TCR CDR3. TCRdb processed the multiplex PCR reads anew with MiXCR; each CDR3 protein has one entry. The sample has under 350,000 distinct CDR3 sequences; about 15% are singletons. What was sequenced was blood. The receptors stem from a woman aged 60-75 years with Graves' ophthalmopathy.

This clonotype was seen more than once but under ten times. A read error may be the cause here, since a much bigger clone is one base away. V and J are TRBV7-9 and TRBJ2-7; possible D gene TRBD2, 5 bases. Germline V gene data show CDR1 as SEHNR and CDR2 as FQNEAQ (reference sequence). Trimming took off 1 base at V and 1 base at J, with 8 bases between the two ends. This CDR3 has 14 residues. This CDR3 is CASSLVRGSYEQYF. In nucleotides, the CDR3 is TGTGCCAGCAGCTTAGTGCGAGGGTCCTACGAGCAGTACTTC.

A note on this clonotype: A much larger clone is a single base away; this may be a read error. The rearrangement links TRBV7-2 to TRBJ2-7; 9 bases are a match to TRBD1. The CDR3 loop spans 18 amino acids. Germline values: CDR1 SGHTA, CDR2 FQGNSA. Unmatched junction bases numbered 18, after V lost 5 bases and J lost 4 bases. The CDR3 bases are TGTGCCAGCAGCCACCGAATAACCGGGACAGGGATGCTATACGAGCAGTACTTC. This encodes CASSHRITGTGMLYEQYF.

Ten or more counts support this clonotype. J is TRBJ2-5 and V is TRBV5-4, with 7 nucleotides matching TRBD1. Germline trimming cut 4 bases from V and 0 bases from J; bases unmatched to any gene: 3. This CDR3 has 14 residues. CDR1 SGHNT and CDR2 YYREEE come from the germline V gene (reference sequence). The CDR3 loop reads CASSVTGDQETQYF. Written as DNA, the CDR3 is TGTGCCAGCAGCGTAACAGGGGACCAAGAGACCCAGTACTTC.

This clonotype has a handful of counts. The chain uses TRBV19 and TRBJ2-6, with D perhaps matching TRBD1 (6 bases). The CDR3 has 16 residues. The germline V and J ends were trimmed by 3 bases and 4 bases, with 13 bases remaining between them. CDR1 and CDR2 (germline): LNHDA, SQIVND (reference sequence). In DNA, the CDR3 is TGTGCCAGTAGTATCGTGGGGGCGCCAGGGGCCAACGTCCTGACTTTC. It specifies CASSIVGAPGANVLTF.

This clonotype was seen many times. The gene calls are TRBV7-2 and TRBJ2-5, with TRBD2 identical over 8 bases. The CDR3 spans 15 residues. V shed 1 base, J shed 5 bases, and the junction held 6 bases outside the gene matches. Germline CDR1 reads SGHTA; CDR2 reads FQGNSA. DNA for the CDR3: TGTGCCAGCAGCTTAGGCGGGGGGCGGTGGGAGACCCAGTACTTC. It translates to CASSLGGGRWETQYF.

The genes are TRBV7-2 and TRBJ2-3; 11 bases fit TRBD1. This CDR3 spans 19 amino acids. The trim removed 7 bases at V and 2 bases at J, leaving 17 bases unmatched. Germline CDR1 reads SGHTA; CDR2 reads FQGNSA. The chain's CDR3 is CASIPGQGAWGNYTDTQYF. CDR3 bases: TGTGCCAGCATACCAGGACAGGGGGCGTGGGGGAATTACACAGATACGCAGTATTTT.

This clonotype has a count of ten or more. This chain uses TRBV20-1 with TRBJ2-3; a weak D match, TRBD2 (6 bases). Germline CDR1 is DFQATT and CDR2 is SNEGSKA (reference sequence). V was cut by 5 bases and J by 0 bases, with 15 bases left in between. The CDR3 is made up of 15 amino acids. The CDR3 reads CSACRDSPSTDTQYF. CDR3 in DNA: TGCAGTGCTTGCCGGGACTCGCCTAGCACAGATACGCAGTATTTT.

Worth noting for this clonotype: This may stem from a read error, because a much larger clone lies one nucleotide away. The rearrangement uses TRBV6-1 and TRBJ2-1; D may correspond to TRBD1 or TRBD2 (5 bases each). This CDR3 contains 15 residues. Germline assignment: CDR1 MNHNS and CDR2 SASEGT. The CDR3 sequence: CASSYRYTGGNEQLF. The CDR3 DNA reads as TGTGCCAGCAGTTATAGGTACACAGGAGGAAATGAGCAGCTCTTC.

The rearrangement uses TRBV18 and TRBJ2-4, with 11 bases matching TRBD1. The CDR3 length is 17 residues. Trimming cost V 5 bases and J 6 bases; bases outside gene matches: 12. Germline V gene lookup returns CDR1 KGHSH and CDR2 LQKENI. CDR3 residues: CASSATGTGGFINIQYF. The CDR3, as DNA: TGTGCCAGCTCAGCGACCGGGACAGGGGGATTCATAAACATTCAGTACTTC. The full variable domain, with the rest looked up from reference TRBV18 and TRBJ2-4, is NAGVMQNPRHLVRRRGQEARLRCSPMKGHSHVYWYRQLPEEGLKFMVYLQKENIIDESGMPKERFSAEFPKEGPSILRIQQVVRGDSAAYFCASSATGTGGFINIQYFGAGTRLSVL.

The genes are TRBV7-2 and TRBJ2-5, with unresolved D. Trimming left V 5 bases short and J 2 bases short, with 9 bases between. The CDR3 totals 13 residues. Germline V gene lookup returns CDR1 SGHTA and CDR2 FQGNSA. The CDR3 bases are TGTGCCAGCAGCCTCTATGGACAAGAGACCCAGTACTTC. The encoded protein is CASSLYGQETQYF.

The chain is built from TRBV7-3 and TRBJ2-1; D is possibly TRBD2 (5 bases). The CDR3 totals 17 residues. Germline-derived CDR1 and CDR2 are SGHTA and FQGTGA. V was pared by 1 base and J by 0 bases, with 13 bases between. Written as DNA, the CDR3 is TGTGCCAGCAGCTTAAGGTTCGACGGGAACTCCTACAATGAGCAGTTCTTC. Amino acid sequence: CASSLRFDGNSYNEQFF.

This chain uses TRBV3-2 with TRBJ2-7; TRBD1 is the table's D call and was not checked against the DNA. TRBV3-2 is a known pseudogene. The CDR3 spans 19 residues. CDR3: CASSQVRDSGASGSYEQYF. In DNA, the CDR3 is TGTGCCAGCAGCCAAGTACGGGACAGTGGGGCTAGCGGCTCCTACGAGCAGTACTTC.

The table lists this clonotype with a few counts. The rearrangement joins TRBV5-1 to TRBJ2-1, with 9 bases identical to TRBD1. The trim removed 5 bases at V and 8 bases at J, leaving 14 bases unmatched. The CDR3 is 16 residues long. Looked up from germline, CDR1 is SGHRS and CDR2 is YFSETQ. CDR3 region: CASSLLPGQGRHEQFF. Written as DNA, the CDR3 is TGCGCCAGCAGTCTATTACCGGGACAGGGAAGGCATGAGCAGTTCTTC.

Turning to this clonotype: One end of the junction fails to match germline, which may point to a read error. This chain uses TRBV7-2 with TRBJ1-3; D remains unclear. Germline V gene lookup returns CDR1 SGHTA and CDR2 FQGNSA. The CDR3 is 14 residues long. This CDR3 reads CASGLRLSGNTIYF. The CDR3, as DNA: TGTGCCAGCGGCTTACGTCTCTCTGGAAACACCATATATTTT.

This clonotype was seen many times. The DNA of the CDR3 is TGTGCCACCAGCAGAGATGATTTACAGGGCTACGAGCAGTACTTC. Translated, it gives CATSRDDLQGYEQYF. V usage is TRBV15 and J usage is TRBJ2-7; D possibly corresponds to TRBD1 (6 bases). The V and J ends lost 0 bases and 3 bases respectively, with 12 bases between them. The CDR3 covers 15 residues. Per the germline V gene, CDR1 is LNHNV and CDR2 is YYDKDF (reference sequence).

This clonotype was detected only a few times. This rearrangement joins TRBV4-2 to TRBJ1-6; D is possibly TRBD1 (5 bases). Trimming removed 5 bases from V and 10 bases from J, with 18 bases in between. Germline values: CDR1 LGHNA, CDR2 YNFKEQ. This CDR3 is built from 15 residues. In DNA form, the CDR3 reads TGTGCCAGCAGCACAAACGGGGGACCTACATCACCCCTCCACTTT. As protein: CASSTNGGPTSPLHF.

In this sample, this clonotype turned up a few times. A much larger clone differs by one base, so this may be a read error. J is TRBJ1-2 and V is TRBV7-2, with D possibly matching TRBD1 (6 bases). Germline CDR1 reads SGHTA; CDR2 reads FQGNSA. This CDR3 has 13 residues. Trimming shortened V by 5 bases and J by 8 bases, and 15 bases separated the two germline ends. The CDR3 is CASSPEGGTGYTF. The DNA for the CDR3 is TGTGCCAGCAGCCCGGAGGGGGGAACAGGCTACACCTTC.